These 31 T cell receptor beta chains came from one sample sequenced in a study of neurological immune-mediated disorders. TCRdb fed the 5' RACE reads into MiXCR, producing one record per CDR3 protein. The table includes under 60,000 distinct CDR3 sequences, about 26% detected once. The sample consisted of PBMCs. These receptors were taken from a woman aged 70-85 years in good health.

This clonotype was seen many times. The chain recombines TRBV6-6 with TRBJ2-3; TRBD2 matches at 12 bases. V gave up 2 bases and J gave up 1 base; unmatched junction bases: 13. CDR3 length equals 20 residues. The germline V gene encodes CDR1 MNHNY and CDR2 SVGAGI (reference sequence). The CDR3 sequence: CASSYPGTSGFLAGTDTQYF. CDR3 nucleotide sequence: TGTGCCAGCAGTTACCCCGGGACTAGCGGGTTCTTGGCGGGCACAGATACGCAGTATTTT.

This clonotype was seen repeatedly, ten times or more. The chain recombines TRBV5-1 with TRBJ2-3, with 7 bases identical to TRBD1. Per germline, CDR1 SGHRS and CDR2 YFSETQ. This CDR3 spans 13 amino acids. Losses at the gene ends were 2 bases for V and 8 bases for J; bases not matched to a gene: 5. The CDR3 DNA follows: TGCGCCAGCAGCTTCACAGGGGCCAGTACGCAGTATTTT. Translated, it gives CASSFTGASTQYF.

The chain is built from TRBV12-3 or TRBV12-4 and TRBJ1-1; 8 bases are a match to TRBD1. V was clipped by 4 bases and J by 9 bases; unmatched bases: 13. This CDR3 comprises 15 residues. The CDR3, as DNA: TGTGCCAGCAGTTCCCGTGGACAGGGCAGGGGGCAAGCTTTCTTT. Amino acids: CASSSRGQGRGQAFF.

This chain uses TRBV5-1 with TRBJ1-1; D unclear. The CDR3 length is 14 residues. Germline CDR1 SGHRS, CDR2 YFSETQ. Trimming pared 0 bases from V and 2 bases from J, leaving 8 bases between. CDR3 sequence (DNA): TGCGCCAGCAGCTTGGTTCCAGAAAACACTGAAGCTTTCTTT. Amino acids: CASSLVPENTEAFF.

This clonotype was observed many times. The germline gene is not matched at one end of the junction; a read error may be the cause. The chain links TRBV4-1 to TRBJ1-1; no clear D. The CDR3 extends over 11 amino acids. Germline-derived CDR1 and CDR2 are MGHRA and YSYEKL. This CDR3 reads CANSQGGMTFF. The CDR3 nucleotides are TGCGCCAACAGCCAAGGAGGTATGACTTTCTTT.

This clonotype was seen many times. The chain links TRBV6-2 or TRBV6-3 to TRBJ2-3; tentative D call: TRBD1 (6 bases). CDR1 is MNHEY, CDR2 SVGEGT, per germline. This CDR3 spans 12 amino acids. Trimming pared 7 bases from V and 4 bases from J, leaving 9 bases between. CDR3 sequence: CASTSGADTQYF. CDR3 sequence (DNA): TGTGCCAGCACGTCAGGGGCAGATACGCAGTATTTT.

This clonotype was seen repeatedly, ten times or more. This chain uses TRBV29-1 with TRBJ2-5; D is undetermined. CDR1 SQVTM and CDR2 ANQGSEA come from the germline V gene. V lost 6 bases to trimming and J lost 4 bases, with 18 bases between them. The CDR3 is 14 amino acids. This CDR3 reads CSVEQNLRGETQYF. Here the CDR3 DNA reads TGCAGCGTGGAGCAAAACCTTAGAGGAGAGACCCAGTACTTC.

This clonotype was seen ten or more times. The chain joins TRBV5-1 to TRBJ2-1, with TRBD2 matching over 10 bases. This CDR3 has 15 residues. Germline V gene sequence: CDR1 SGHRS, CDR2 YFSETQ. With 3 bases clipped from V and 9 bases from J, the junction kept 9 bases outside the gene matches. CDR3 region: CASSSLAGVNSEQFF. The CDR3 DNA reads TGCGCCAGCAGCTCCCTAGCGGGAGTAAACAGTGAGCAGTTCTTC.

This clonotype was counted once. J is TRBJ1-5 and V is TRBV7-2, with D unresolved. Germline CDR1 is SGHTA and CDR2 is FQGNSA. This CDR3 region has 13 residues. Between the trimmed V and J ends, which lost 5 bases and 3 bases, there was a span of 8 bases. CDR3 protein: CASSSTHNQPQHF. As DNA, the CDR3 is TGTGCCAGCAGCAGCACCCACAATCAGCCCCAGCATTTT.

Comment on this clonotype: One end of the junction does not line up with germline, which may come from a read error. The rearrangement uses TRBV5-1 and TRBJ2-2, with 7 bases aligning to TRBD2. Per germline, CDR1 SGHRS and CDR2 YFSETQ. The CDR3 has 16 amino acids. CDR3 region: CAIGEGRSSNTVELFF. The CDR3 DNA reads as TGCGCCATCGGGGAGGGGCGATCCTCGAACACCGTGGAGCTGTTTTTT.

At least ten counts were recorded for this clonotype. The rearrangement joins TRBV12-3 or TRBV12-4 to TRBJ1-2, with 11 bases lining up with TRBD1. Germline trimming cut 3 bases from V and 3 bases from J; bases unmatched to any gene: 9. There are 17 residues in the CDR3. CDR3 protein: CASSFLDRGRLDYGYTF. The DNA of the CDR3 is TGTGCCAGCAGTTTCCTGGACAGGGGGCGGTTGGACTATGGCTACACCTTC.

This clonotype was counted many times. The rearrangement links TRBV20-1 to TRBJ1-5; D unclear. From germline, CDR1 is DFQATT and CDR2 SNEGSKA (reference sequence). The V end lost 5 bases, the J end lost 2 bases, and 16 bases lay between the germline ends. CDR3 length: 15 residues. CDR3 in DNA: TGCAGTGCTTCTCTAGCCGGGTTTGGCAATCAGCCCCAGCATTTT. It translates to CSASLAGFGNQPQHF.

The gene calls are TRBV7-2 and TRBJ2-7; 8 nucleotides align to TRBD1. The length of the CDR3 is 12 residues. Germline CDR1 reads SGHTA; CDR2 reads FQGNSA. The V and J ends lost 5 bases and 6 bases, in that order; junction bases with no gene match: 3. In nucleotides, the CDR3 is TGTGCCAGCAGCATCGACAGGGGCGAGCAGTACTTC. Its translation: CASSIDRGEQYF.

This clonotype was seen at least ten times. V usage is TRBV5-5 and J usage is TRBJ1-1; the D gene is possibly TRBD1 (5 bases). The CDR3 spans 14 residues. V lost 4 bases and J 0 bases, leaving 10 bases between the germline ends. Germline CDR1 is SGHKS and CDR2 is YYEKEE (reference sequence). This CDR3 is CASSPGPMNTEAFF. In DNA form, the CDR3 reads TGTGCCAGCAGCCCGGGACCGATGAACACTGAAGCTTTCTTT. Full variable domain (rest looked up from reference TRBV5-5 and TRBJ1-1): DAGVTQSPTHLIKTRGQQVTLRCSPISGHKSVSWYQQVLGQGPQFIFQYYEKEERGRGNFPDRFSARQFPNYSSELNVNALLLGDSALYLCASSPGPMNTEAFFGQGTRLTVV.

The table lists this clonotype with many counts. This rearrangement joins TRBV6-2 or TRBV6-3 to TRBJ2-7; D not certain. V lost 4 bases and J 2 bases, leaving 6 bases between the germline ends. Germline V gene data show CDR1 as MNHEY and CDR2 as SVGEGT. The CDR3 spans 12 residues. The chain's CDR3 is CASSWTTYEQYF. CDR3 bases: TGTGCCAGCAGTTGGACCACCTACGAGCAGTACTTC.

This rearrangement joins TRBV5-1 to TRBJ2-2, with D possibly matching TRBD2 (5 bases). Germline lookup yields CDR1 SGHRS and CDR2 YFSETQ. The CDR3 has 12 amino acids. Trimming cost V 7 bases and J 7 bases, with 11 bases left between them. The DNA for the CDR3 is TGCGCCAGCCCCAGGACTGGCGGGGAGCTGTTTTTT. Translating it yields CASPRTGGELFF.

This clonotype was seen many times. The V and J genes are TRBV28 and TRBJ1-6; D not resolved. The CDR3 has 12 residues. The ends were cut back, 5 bases at V and 5 bases at J, with 4 bases in the middle. The germline V gene has CDR1 MDHEN and CDR2 SYDVKM. The CDR3 region is CASSPDNSPLHF. In DNA form, the CDR3 reads TGTGCCAGCAGTCCTGATAATTCACCCCTCCACTTT.

This clonotype was detected ten times or more. The chain links TRBV5-1 to TRBJ2-1; 9 positions agree with TRBD2. The CDR3 is 15 residues long. Per the germline V gene, CDR1 is SGHRS and CDR2 is YFSETQ. V lost 0 bases to trimming and J lost 5 bases; unmatched junction nucleotides: 3. This CDR3 reads CASSLVTSGHNEQFF. In DNA, the CDR3 is TGCGCCAGCAGCTTGGTGACTAGCGGTCACAATGAGCAGTTCTTC.

The chain has TRBV20-1 and TRBJ1-1; the D is unclear. Per germline, CDR1 DFQATT and CDR2 SNEGSKA (reference sequence). The CDR3 contains 13 residues. The V and J ends lost 5 bases and 1 base respectively, with 11 bases between them. The CDR3 loop reads CSAPPSGNTEAFF. CDR3 nucleotide sequence: TGCAGTGCTCCTCCCTCCGGGAACACTGAAGCTTTCTTT.

J is TRBJ2-3 and V is TRBV24-1, with 8 bases identical to TRBD2. CDR1 KGHDR and CDR2 SFDVKD come from the germline V gene. CDR3 length: 13 residues. After removal of 9 bases from V and 7 bases from J, the junction contained 8 bases not matched to a gene. The CDR3 protein is CATSTSVGYTQYF. CDR3 nucleotide sequence: TGTGCCACCTCGACTAGCGTGGGATATACGCAGTATTTT.

This clonotype appeared many times. V and J are TRBV7-2 and TRBJ2-2, with 7 nucleotides matching TRBD2. V lost 3 bases and J lost 6; bases outside the gene matches: 7. The CDR3 length is 15 residues. CDR1 and CDR2 (germline): SGHTA, FQGNSA. DNA of the CDR3: TGTGCCAGCAGCTTCGGCGGGAGTAGGTCCGGGGAGCTGTTTTTT. It encodes CASSFGGSRSGELFF. Filled out from reference TRBV7-2 and TRBJ2-2, the complete variable domain reads GAGVSQSPSNKVTEKGKDVELRCDPISGHTALYWYRQSLGQGLEFLIYFQGNSAPDKSGLPSDRFSAERTGGSVSTLTIQRTQQEDSAVYLCASSFGGSRSGELFFGEGSRLTVL.

The table lists this clonotype with many counts. The rearrangement joins TRBV12-3 or TRBV12-4 to TRBJ1-6; the D is unclear. V lost 3 bases to trimming and J lost 7 bases, with 10 bases between them. This CDR3 region has 14 residues. CDR3 region: CASSLWLGNSPLHF. CDR3 DNA sequence: TGTGCCAGCAGTTTGTGGCTGGGAAATTCACCCCTCCACTTT.

V and J are TRBV3-1 and TRBJ1-2; no reliable D call. Germline-derived CDR1 and CDR2 are LGHDT and YNNKEL (reference sequence). V dropped 0 bases and J dropped 4 bases, with 12 bases sitting between them. The CDR3 spans 15 residues. The CDR3 sequence: CASSQDLTSSYGYTF. CDR3 nucleotides: TGTGCCAGCAGCCAAGATCTGACCAGTTCCTATGGCTACACCTTC. Together with reference TRBV3-1 and TRBJ1-2, the CDR3 gives the full variable domain: DTAVSQTPKYLVTQMGNDKSIKCEQNLGHDTMYWYKQDSKKFLKIMFSYNNKELIINETVPNRFSPKSPDKAHLNLHINSLELGDSAVYFCASSQDLTSSYGYTFGSGTRLTVV.

The chain has TRBV10-3 and TRBJ1-1, with 8 bases aligning to TRBD1. V shed 7 bases and J 3 bases; nucleotides not matched to a gene: 10. CDR1 and CDR2 from the germline V gene are ENHRY and SYGVKD. The CDR3 extends over 15 amino acids. The CDR3 DNA is TGTGCCATCATTCCCACAGGGGGAATGGACACTGAAGCTTTCTTT. Translated: CAIIPTGGMDTEAFF.

The V call is TRBV12-3 or TRBV12-4, the J call TRBJ2-3, with TRBD2 identical over 9 bases. The CDR3 loop spans 18 amino acids. Losses at the gene ends were 5 bases for V and 0 bases for J; bases not matched to a gene: 12. Here the CDR3 reads CASSPGLLAGKSTDTQYF. CDR3 coding DNA: TGTGCCAGCAGTCCCGGACTTCTAGCGGGGAAGAGCACAGATACGCAGTATTTT.

This clonotype was detected ten times or more. V is TRBV7-2 and J is TRBJ2-1, with 7 bases aligning to TRBD2. This CDR3 spans 15 amino acids. Germline V gene data show CDR1 as SGHTA and CDR2 as FQGNSA. V trimming: 5 bases; J trimming: 4 bases; junction bases outside the gene matches: 8. CDR3 sequence reads: CASSLRREAYNEQFF. DNA of the CDR3: TGTGCCAGCAGCCTCAGACGGGAGGCTTACAATGAGCAGTTCTTC.

The table lists this clonotype with many counts. The J gene is TRBJ2-3, the V gene TRBV7-2; D not certain. The CDR3 has 15 amino acids. Per germline, CDR1 SGHTA and CDR2 FQGNSA. Trimming left V 0 bases short and J 2 bases short, with 9 bases between. The CDR3 here is CASSLAAGTTDTQYF. Written as DNA, the CDR3 is TGTGCCAGCAGCTTAGCAGCAGGTACCACAGATACGCAGTATTTT.

This clonotype was counted at least ten times. This rearrangement joins TRBV20-1 to TRBJ1-2; 7 nucleotides align to TRBD1. The V gene end was trimmed by 2 bases and the J gene end by 5 bases; junction bases not matched to a gene: 2. The length of the CDR3 is 12 residues. Germline-derived CDR1 and CDR2 are DFQATT and SNEGSKA (reference sequence). CDR3 nucleotide sequence: TGCAGTGCTAGAACACAGGGGTATGGCTACACCTTC. As protein: CSARTQGYGYTF.

This clonotype was seen at least ten times. The genes are TRBV9 and TRBJ1-1, with D tentatively TRBD1 (6 bases). Germline CDR1 is SGDLS and CDR2 is YYNGEE. The CDR3 spans 15 residues. V lost 2 bases and J 8 bases, leaving 19 bases between the germline ends. This CDR3 is CASSVSGTQTGEAFF. In nucleotides, the CDR3 is TGTGCCAGCAGCGTTTCAGGGACACAGACGGGAGAAGCTTTCTTT. Supplemented by reference TRBV9 and TRBJ1-1, the full variable domain reads DSGVTQTPKHLITATGQRVTLRCSPRSGDLSVYWYQQSLDQGLQFLIQYYNGEERAKGNILERFSAQQFPDLHSELNLSSLELGDSALYFCASSVSGTQTGEAFFGQGTRLTVV.

This chain joins TRBV20-1 and TRBJ2-7, with TRBD1 matching over 8 bases. Germline V gene sequence: CDR1 DFQATT, CDR2 SNEGSKA (reference sequence). The J segment lost 2 bases and the V segment lost 3 bases, leaving 15 bases of the junction unmatched. The CDR3 loop spans 17 amino acids. CDR3 residues: CSARITGTGIPTYEQYF. For the CDR3, the DNA is TGCAGTGCTAGGATAACCGGGACAGGAATACCGACCTACGAGCAGTACTTC.

There are a few counts of this clonotype. The rearrangement joins TRBV7-3 to TRBJ2-1; tentative D call: TRBD2 (5 bases). V lost 5 bases, J lost 0 bases, and 14 bases lay in between. The CDR3 has 16 amino acids. Germline V CDR1 and CDR2: SGHTA, FQGTGA. The CDR3 reads CASSPSDSSSYNEQFF. The CDR3 DNA follows: TGTGCCAGCAGCCCGTCGGACTCCTCCTCCTACAATGAGCAGTTCTTC.